This T cell receptor beta chain was sequenced during a study of T cells in Graves' hyperthyroidism and ophthalmopathy. The TCR beta CDR3 regions underwent amplification using RNA transcripts as the source. The TCR CDR3 was amplified in a first-round RT-PCR using the HTBI primer set. TCRdb called the multiplex PCR reads again in MiXCR, with one record for every CDR3 protein. The profile shows a few hundred thousand distinct CDR3 sequences, around 21% of them singletons. Trimming cost V 0 bases and J 2 bases, with 4 bases left between them. Germline lookup yields CDR1 LNHNV and CDR2 YYDKDF (reference sequence). The CDR3 is 13 amino acids. Diagnosis of hyperthyroidism was new in patients aged 18 to 65, and its duration was under 2 months. Lactation, pregnancy, other autoimmune disease or uncontrolled infection excluded patients. The study, taken as a whole, reports: A model using 13 V-J features told ophthalmopathy apart from stable hyperthyroidism.

This clonotype was counted at least ten times. The target antigen is unknown. V gene TRBV15 combines with J gene TRBJ1-2; D is unresolved. The sequence derives from a man younger than 30 with Graves' hyperthyroidism. Material: blood. CDR3 nucleotide sequence: TGTGCCACCAGCAGAGACCGCAACTATGGCTACACCTTC. It specifies CATSRDRNYGYTF.